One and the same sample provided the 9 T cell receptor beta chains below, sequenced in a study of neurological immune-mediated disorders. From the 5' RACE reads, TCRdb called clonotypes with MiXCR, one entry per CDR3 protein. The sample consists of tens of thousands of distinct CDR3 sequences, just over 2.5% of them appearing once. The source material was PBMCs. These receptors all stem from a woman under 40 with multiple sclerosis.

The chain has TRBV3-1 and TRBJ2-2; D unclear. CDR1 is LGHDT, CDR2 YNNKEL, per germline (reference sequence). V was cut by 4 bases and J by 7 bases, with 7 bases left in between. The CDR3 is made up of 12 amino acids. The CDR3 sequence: CASSLGGGELFF. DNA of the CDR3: TGTGCCAGCAGCCTGGGTGGCGGGGAGCTGTTTTTT.

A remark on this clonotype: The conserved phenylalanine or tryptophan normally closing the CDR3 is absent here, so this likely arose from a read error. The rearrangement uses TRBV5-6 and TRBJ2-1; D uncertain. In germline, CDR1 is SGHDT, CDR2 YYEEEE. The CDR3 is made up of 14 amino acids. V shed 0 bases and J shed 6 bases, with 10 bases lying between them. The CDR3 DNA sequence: TGTGCCAGCAGCTTGGCAACATCGGTCAATGAGCAGTTCCTC. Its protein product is CASSLATSVNEQFL.

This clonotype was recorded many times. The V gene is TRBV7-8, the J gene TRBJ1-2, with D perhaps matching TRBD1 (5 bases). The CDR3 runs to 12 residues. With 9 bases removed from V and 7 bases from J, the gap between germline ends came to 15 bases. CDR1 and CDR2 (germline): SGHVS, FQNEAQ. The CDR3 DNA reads TGTGCCAGTTCCCGGGGCGCAAGTGGCTACACCTTC. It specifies CASSRGASGYTF.

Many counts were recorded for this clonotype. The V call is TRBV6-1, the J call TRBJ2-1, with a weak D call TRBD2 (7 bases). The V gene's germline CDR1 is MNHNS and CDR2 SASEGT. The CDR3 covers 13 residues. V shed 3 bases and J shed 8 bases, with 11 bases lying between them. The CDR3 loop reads CASSEGGRDEQFF. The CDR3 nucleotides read TGTGCCAGCAGTGAGGGGGGGCGCGATGAGCAGTTCTTC.

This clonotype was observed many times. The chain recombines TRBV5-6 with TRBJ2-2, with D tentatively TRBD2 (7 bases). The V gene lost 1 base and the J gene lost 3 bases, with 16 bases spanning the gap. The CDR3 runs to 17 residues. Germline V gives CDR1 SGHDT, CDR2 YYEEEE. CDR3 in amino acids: CASSLRSGGVYTGELFF. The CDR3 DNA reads TGTGCCAGCAGCTTGAGATCGGGGGGCGTCTACACCGGGGAGCTGTTTTTT.

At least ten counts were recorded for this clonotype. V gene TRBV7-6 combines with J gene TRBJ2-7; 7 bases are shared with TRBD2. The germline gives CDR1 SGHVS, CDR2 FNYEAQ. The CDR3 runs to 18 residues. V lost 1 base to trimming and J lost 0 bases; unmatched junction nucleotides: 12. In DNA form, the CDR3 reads TGTGCCAGCAGCTTAGTCCTCGGGGAATTAGCGGGCTCCTACGAGCAGTACTTC. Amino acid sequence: CASSLVLGELAGSYEQYF.

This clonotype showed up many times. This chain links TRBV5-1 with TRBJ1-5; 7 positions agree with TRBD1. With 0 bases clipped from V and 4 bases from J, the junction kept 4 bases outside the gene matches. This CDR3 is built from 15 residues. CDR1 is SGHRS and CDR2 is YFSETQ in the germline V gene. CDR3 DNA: TGCGCCAGCAGCTTGGGGGACAGTCGGAATCAGCCCCAGCATTTT. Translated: CASSLGDSRNQPQHF.

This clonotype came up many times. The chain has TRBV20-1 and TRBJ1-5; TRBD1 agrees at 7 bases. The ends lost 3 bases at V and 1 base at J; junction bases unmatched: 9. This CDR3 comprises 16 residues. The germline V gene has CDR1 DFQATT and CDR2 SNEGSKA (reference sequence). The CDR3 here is CSASAGGSASNQPQHF. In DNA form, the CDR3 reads TGCAGTGCTAGTGCAGGGGGTAGTGCGAGCAATCAGCCCCAGCATTTT.

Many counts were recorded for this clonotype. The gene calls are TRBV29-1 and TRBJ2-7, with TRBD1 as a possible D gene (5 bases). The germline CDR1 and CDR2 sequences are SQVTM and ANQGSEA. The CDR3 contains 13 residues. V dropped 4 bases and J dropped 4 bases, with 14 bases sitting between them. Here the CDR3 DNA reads TGCAGCGTTGGGACACAGGAGACGTACGAGCAGTACTTC. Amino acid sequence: CSVGTQETYEQYF.